What follows are 23 T cell receptor beta chains derived from one specimen sequenced in a study of T cells in tuberculosis. Clones were read by immunoSEQ multiplex PCR, and TCRdb kept only the in-frame ones, dropping some. Of around 29,000 clones listed, approximately 93% are singletons. The sequencing sample was made of PBMCs. These receptors originate from a donor between 10 and 29 years old with latent tuberculosis or without tuberculosis infection.

V gene TRBV5-1 combines with J gene TRBJ2-3; no definite D call. Per the germline V gene, CDR1 is SGHRS and CDR2 is YFSETQ. V gave up 0 bases and J gave up 2 bases, with 16 bases separating them. There are 17 residues in the CDR3. In DNA form, the CDR3 reads TGCGCCAGCAGCTTGGCACTGAGCAACGACTTCACAGATACGCAGTATTTT. This codes for CASSLALSNDFTDTQYF.

The rearrangement uses TRBV6-6 and TRBJ2-3; D might be TRBD2 (5 bases). Trimming shortened V by 6 bases and J by 3 bases, and 16 bases separated the two germline ends. CDR1 and CDR2 (germline): MNHNY, SVGAGI (reference sequence). The CDR3 has 15 residues. DNA for the CDR3: TGTGCCAGCAGCCTCCGGCCGGGGTTTACAGATACGCAGTATTTT. Translation: CASSLRPGFTDTQYF.

This sequence joins TRBV6-6 and TRBJ1-5; 8 bases agree with TRBD1. The CDR3 covers 15 residues. The V gene end was trimmed by 4 bases and the J gene end by 5 bases; junction bases not matched to a gene: 7. CDR1 is MNHNY, CDR2 SVGAGI, per germline (reference sequence). Here the CDR3 DNA reads TGTGCCAGCAGTTTGGGACAGGTCGCCGATCAGCCCCAGCATTTT. Translating it yields CASSLGQVADQPQHF.

J is TRBJ1-2 and V is TRBV29-1, with 12 positions matching TRBD1. This CDR3 is built from 13 residues. CDR1 is SQVTM, CDR2 ANQGSEA, per germline. The ends lost 4 bases at V and 7 bases at J; junction bases unmatched: 4. In DNA, the CDR3 is TGCAGCGTTGCCGGGACAGGGGGCGTTGGCTACACCTTC. It codes for CSVAGTGGVGYTF.

This chain joins TRBV27 and TRBJ1-2; 7 bases fit TRBD1. In germline, CDR1 is MNHEY, CDR2 SMNVEV (reference sequence). This CDR3 is built from 14 residues. V lost 6 bases to trimming and J lost 8 bases; unmatched junction nucleotides: 12. The CDR3 coding sequence is TGTGCCAGCAGCACTACGTCAGGGGGTCAGGGCTACACCTTC. This gives the protein CASSTTSGGQGYTF.

The chain's CDR3 is CASSSTGTGGTEAFF. The CDR3 bases are TGTGCCAGCAGCTCAACCGGGACAGGGGGGACTGAAGCTTTCTTT. V gene TRBV7-8 combines with J gene TRBJ1-1, with 11 bases aligning to TRBD1. The CDR3 has 15 residues. Trimming took 4 bases from V and 5 from J; bases not matched to a gene: 6. Germline loops: CDR1 SGHVS, CDR2 FQNEAQ.

As regards this clone: At the DNA level, this CDR3 is encoded by other sequences in the same sample as well. The chain uses TRBV13 and TRBJ2-3, with TRBD2 identical over 9 bases. With V trimmed by 5 bases and J by 6 bases, 9 bases remained unmatched. CDR1 is PRHDT, CDR2 FYEKMQ, per germline (reference sequence). There are 15 residues in the CDR3. CDR3 loop: CASSGGASGTDTQYF. CDR3 bases: TGTGCCAGCAGCGGTGGGGCTAGCGGGACTGATACGCAGTATTTT. The full variable domain, completed using reference TRBV13 and TRBJ2-3, is AAGVIQSPRHLIKEKRETATLKCYPIPRHDTVYWYQQGPGQDPQFLISFYEKMQSDKGSIPDRFSAQQFSDYHSELNMSSLELGDSALYFCASSGGASGTDTQYFGPGTRLTVL.

The chain joins TRBV28 to TRBJ2-2; D possibly corresponds to TRBD2 (5 bases). V lost 1 base and J lost 7, with 13 bases in between. Germline V gene sequence: CDR1 MDHEN, CDR2 SYDVKM. The CDR3 has 15 residues. The CDR3 DNA sequence: TGTGCCAGCAGTTTATTAGAGGACTGGAGCGGGGAGCTGTTTTTT. Translation: CASSLLEDWSGELFF.

The CDR3 DNA sequence: TGTGCCAGCAGTTTCTTAGCGGGGAGCTCCTACGAGCAGTACTTC. Encoded protein: CASSFLAGSSYEQYF. V gene TRBV27 combines with J gene TRBJ2-7; TRBD2 matches at 8 bases. V lost 3 bases and J lost 0; bases outside the gene matches: 4. CDR1 is MNHEY and CDR2 is SMNVEV in the germline V gene (reference sequence). CDR3 size: 15 residues.

The chain employs TRBV11-2 and TRBJ2-1; 8 positions agree with TRBD2. The CDR3 spans 15 residues. Germline CDR1 and CDR2: SGHAT and FQNNGV. Unmatched junction bases numbered 4, after V lost 1 base and J lost 5 bases. In DNA, the CDR3 is TGTGCCAGCAGCTTAGCCCGCGGGGGGAACAATGAGCAGTTCTTC. This encodes CASSLARGGNNEQFF.

The chain carries TRBV30 and TRBJ2-1; 7 bases fit TRBD1. The CDR3 is 16 amino acids. The V gene's germline CDR1 is GTSNPN and CDR2 SVGIG (reference sequence). V lost 0 bases, J lost 8 bases, and 13 bases stayed unmatched. CDR3 nucleotide sequence: TGTGCCTGGAGTGTGGGGCCGGGACAGTCAGGTTATGAGCAGTTCTTC. Encoded protein: CAWSVGPGQSGYEQFF.

The CDR3 here is CASSPRDKAYGYTF. The CDR3 DNA reads as TGTGCCAGCTCACCCCGGGACAAAGCCTATGGCTACACCTTC. The chain joins TRBV18 to TRBJ1-2; perhaps TRBD1 as D (6 bases). Germline CDR1 KGHSH, CDR2 LQKENI. The CDR3 length is 14 residues. V shed 3 bases and J shed 4 bases, with 12 bases lying between them.

This rearrangement joins TRBV19 to TRBJ2-5; 10 nucleotides match TRBD1. Germline values: CDR1 LNHDA, CDR2 SQIVND (reference sequence). The CDR3 totals 15 residues. V dropped 9 bases and J dropped 5; count of bases not matched to a gene: 12. The DNA of the CDR3 is TGTGCCAGCCCTCCCCGGGACAGGGGTCGGGAGACCCAGTACTTC. Translation: CASPPRDRGRETQYF. Variable domain in full (rest from reference TRBV19 and TRBJ2-5): DGGITQSPKYLFRKEGQNVTLSCEQNLNHDAMYWYRQDPGQGLRLIYYSQIVNDFQKGDIAEGYSVSREKKESFPLTVTSAQKNPTAFYLCASPPRDRGRETQYFGPGTRLLVL.

The chain combines TRBV15 with TRBJ2-1; TRBD2 is a possible D gene (5 bases). Deletions cut 5 bases from V and 5 bases from J, with 10 bases between. From germline, CDR1 is LNHNV and CDR2 YYDKDF (reference sequence). This CDR3 has 13 residues. CDR3 region: CATSRENNNEQFF. In DNA form, the CDR3 reads TGTGCCACCAGCCGGGAAAATAACAATGAGCAGTTCTTC.

The rearrangement uses TRBV5-5 and TRBJ1-5, with 7 positions matching TRBD1. V shed 4 bases, J shed 4 bases, and the junction held 2 bases outside the gene matches. The germline V gene has CDR1 SGHKS and CDR2 YYEKEE (reference sequence). The CDR3 has 13 residues. DNA for the CDR3: TGTGCCAGCAGCACAGGGGCTAATCAGCCCCAGCATTTT. Translation: CASSTGANQPQHF. Variable domain in full (rest from reference TRBV5-5 and TRBJ1-5): DAGVTQSPTHLIKTRGQQVTLRCSPISGHKSVSWYQQVLGQGPQFIFQYYEKEERGRGNFPDRFSARQFPNYSSELNVNALLLGDSALYLCASSTGANQPQHFGDGTRLSIL.

The genes are TRBV19 and TRBJ1-2; tentative D call: TRBD1 (6 bases). The CDR3 sequence is 15 residues long. Germline V gene lookup returns CDR1 LNHDA and CDR2 SQIVND (reference sequence). The V end lost 2 bases, the J end lost 5 bases, and 15 bases lay between the germline ends. The CDR3 is CASSIPQGSQYGYTF. CDR3 nucleotide sequence: TGTGCCAGTAGTATACCACAGGGATCCCAGTATGGCTACACCTTC.

The sample holds one count of this clone. This chain uses TRBV6-5 with TRBJ2-1; the match to TRBD2 covers 11 bases. Germline values: CDR1 MNHEY, CDR2 SVGAGI. V gave up 7 bases and J gave up 7 bases; unmatched junction bases: 9. The CDR3 loop spans 15 amino acids. CDR3 nucleotides: TGTGCCAGCATCAATAGCGGGGGGGCCGGGAATGAGCAGTTCTTC. Translation gives CASINSGGAGNEQFF.

This chain joins TRBV4-2 and TRBJ1-2; no clear D. V was shortened by 0 bases and J by 4 bases, with 18 bases between the two germline ends. The CDR3 contains 17 residues. The germline V gene has CDR1 LGHNA and CDR2 YNFKEQ. The CDR3 protein is CASSQEGFGSPSYGYTF. CDR3 coding DNA: TGTGCCAGCAGCCAAGAAGGTTTTGGGAGCCCGAGCTATGGCTACACCTTC.

The gene calls are TRBV6-5 and TRBJ2-7, with 7 bases fitting TRBD2. V dropped 2 bases and J dropped 5; count of bases not matched to a gene: 3. This CDR3 region has 13 residues. Germline V lookup: CDR1 MNHEY, CDR2 SVGAGI. CDR3 sequence: CASSYGGGNEQYF. The CDR3 DNA follows: TGTGCCAGCAGTTACGGGGGAGGGAACGAGCAGTACTTC.

The chain is built from TRBV7-9 and TRBJ2-2; 8 nucleotides align to TRBD2. V was clipped by 2 bases and J by 6 bases; unmatched bases: 8. There are 16 residues in the CDR3. Germline CDR1 and CDR2: SEHNR and FQNEAQ (reference sequence). This CDR3 is CASSLILAGPPGELFF. CDR3 DNA: TGTGCCAGCAGCTTAATTCTAGCGGGTCCCCCCGGGGAGCTGTTTTTT. Using reference TRBV7-9 and TRBJ2-2 for the parts outside the CDR3, the full variable domain is DTGVSQNPRHKITKRGQNVTFRCDPISEHNRLYWYRQTLGQGPEFLTYFQNEAQLEKSRLLSDRFSAERPKGSFSTLEIQRTEQGDSAMYLCASSLILAGPPGELFFGEGSRLTVL.

The chain recombines TRBV7-9 with TRBJ2-3; D gene unclear. Deletions cut 5 bases from V and 4 bases from J, with 7 bases between. The CDR3 totals 12 residues. CDR1 is SEHNR, CDR2 FQNEAQ, per germline (reference sequence). The CDR3 protein is CASSLIADTQYF. In DNA, the CDR3 is TGTGCCAGCAGCCTAATCGCAGATACGCAGTATTTT.

As DNA, the CDR3 is TGTGCCACCAGCAGAGTTGGTGTTAGTGGCTACACCTTC. Translated: CATSRVGVSGYTF. The chain links TRBV15 to TRBJ1-2, with D unclear. V dropped 1 base and J dropped 7 bases, with 10 bases sitting between them. The germline V gene has CDR1 LNHNV and CDR2 YYDKDF (reference sequence). The CDR3 contains 13 residues.

The genes are TRBV7-2 and TRBJ2-3; TRBD2 agrees at 9 bases. V lost 2 bases to trimming and J lost 1 base; unmatched junction nucleotides: 7. The germline gives CDR1 SGHTA, CDR2 FQGNSA. The CDR3 consists of 17 residues. The CDR3 nucleotides read TGTGCCAGCAGCTTACGGATAGCGGGGGACCGCACAGATACGCAGTATTTT. Amino acids: CASSLRIAGDRTDTQYF.